Following are 9 T cell receptor beta chains from one sample sequenced in a study of T cells in Graves' hyperthyroidism and ophthalmopathy. Researchers amplified the TCR beta CDR3 regions from RNA transcripts. During a first-round RT-PCR of the TCR CDR3, the HTBI primer set was used. TCRdb re-called the multiplex PCR reads with MiXCR, one entry per CDR3 protein. The sample includes around 200,000 distinct CDR3 sequences, about 18% seen only once; the top ten take roughly 44%. The sample comprised blood. All receptors come from a man aged 40-49 years with Graves' hyperthyroidism.

This chain links TRBV6-2 or TRBV6-3 with TRBJ2-1, with TRBD2 matching over 13 bases. The CDR3 extends over 17 amino acids. V trimming: 2 bases; J trimming: 5 bases; junction bases outside the gene matches: 6. Germline V gene data show CDR1 as MNHEY and CDR2 as SVGEGT. The CDR3 loop reads CASSYKLAGGRDNEQFF. The CDR3 region has the DNA TGTGCCAGCAGTTACAAACTAGCGGGGGGGCGGGACAATGAGCAGTTCTTC.

The chain combines TRBV6-1 with TRBJ2-3; D remains unclear. This CDR3 comprises 13 residues. Germline-derived CDR1 and CDR2 are MNHNS and SASEGT. The germline V and J ends were trimmed by 6 bases and 5 bases, with 12 bases remaining between them. The CDR3 spells CASRKGPRDTQYF. As DNA, the CDR3 is TGTGCCAGCAGGAAAGGGCCGCGAGATACGCAGTATTTT.

In the case of this clonotype: A read error may produce the germline difference seen at one junction end. This sequence joins TRBV20-1 and TRBJ2-3; D gene ambiguous. The CDR3 contains 14 residues. Germline V gene lookup returns CDR1 DFQATT and CDR2 SNEGSKA (reference sequence). The CDR3 sequence is CNARDWLSTDTQYF. Here the CDR3 DNA reads TGCAATGCTAGGGATTGGTTGTCCACAGATACGCAGTATTTT.

This clonotype showed up many times. The rearrangement joins TRBV18 to TRBJ2-3; D not certain. The germline gives CDR1 KGHSH, CDR2 LQKENI. CDR3 length: 16 residues. V gave up 0 bases and J gave up 0 bases, with 10 bases separating them. Written as DNA, the CDR3 is TGTGCCAGCTCACCACCGTGGCAGGAAAGCACAGATACGCAGTATTTT. It is translated as CASSPPWQESTDTQYF.

This clonotype was detected many times. This sequence joins TRBV7-2 and TRBJ2-7, with D maybe TRBD2 (6 bases). This CDR3 comprises 14 residues. Deletions cut 0 bases from V and 4 bases from J, with 10 bases between. Germline assignment: CDR1 SGHTA and CDR2 FQGNSA. The CDR3 is CASSLALSGYEQYF. CDR3 DNA: TGTGCCAGCAGCTTAGCGCTTAGCGGATACGAGCAGTACTTC.

This clonotype came up many times. This chain joins TRBV11-2 and TRBJ1-1; D is undetermined. V dropped 2 bases and J dropped 1 base, with 14 bases sitting between them. From germline, CDR1 is SGHAT and CDR2 FQNNGV. The CDR3 extends over 16 amino acids. CDR3 nucleotide sequence: TGTGCCAGCAGCTTATTTCCCGGGAATACGAACACTGAAGCTTTCTTT. Encoded protein: CASSLFPGNTNTEAFF.

V is TRBV9 and J is TRBJ2-1; 11 nucleotides match TRBD2. In germline, CDR1 is SGDLS, CDR2 YYNGEE. This CDR3 spans 18 amino acids. The V segment lost 0 bases and the J segment 5 bases; nucleotides outside the gene matches: 10. The CDR3 loop reads CASSVATETSGINNEQFF. The CDR3 DNA reads TGTGCCAGCAGCGTAGCCACCGAGACTAGCGGGATAAACAATGAGCAGTTCTTC.

A remark on this clonotype: An end of the junction does not agree with germline; a read error may underlie this. This chain connects TRBV4-3 to TRBJ1-2; the D gene is possibly TRBD1 (5 bases). The CDR3 runs to 14 residues. Per the germline V gene, CDR1 is LGHNA and CDR2 is YSLEER. As DNA, the CDR3 is TGCGCCAGCAGCCAAGTTTTCGGGGACCTGGGCTCCACCTTC. It is translated as CASSQVFGDLGSTF.

This clonotype was detected ten times or more. The chain recombines TRBV20-1 with TRBJ1-1, with 8 bases that match TRBD1. This CDR3 has 13 residues. The J segment lost 4 bases and the V segment lost 4 bases, leaving 5 bases of the junction unmatched. Per germline, CDR1 DFQATT and CDR2 SNEGSKA (reference sequence). This chain's CDR3 is CSAKDRVTTEAFF. CDR3 nucleotide sequence: TGCAGTGCTAAGGACAGGGTGACCACTGAAGCTTTCTTT.